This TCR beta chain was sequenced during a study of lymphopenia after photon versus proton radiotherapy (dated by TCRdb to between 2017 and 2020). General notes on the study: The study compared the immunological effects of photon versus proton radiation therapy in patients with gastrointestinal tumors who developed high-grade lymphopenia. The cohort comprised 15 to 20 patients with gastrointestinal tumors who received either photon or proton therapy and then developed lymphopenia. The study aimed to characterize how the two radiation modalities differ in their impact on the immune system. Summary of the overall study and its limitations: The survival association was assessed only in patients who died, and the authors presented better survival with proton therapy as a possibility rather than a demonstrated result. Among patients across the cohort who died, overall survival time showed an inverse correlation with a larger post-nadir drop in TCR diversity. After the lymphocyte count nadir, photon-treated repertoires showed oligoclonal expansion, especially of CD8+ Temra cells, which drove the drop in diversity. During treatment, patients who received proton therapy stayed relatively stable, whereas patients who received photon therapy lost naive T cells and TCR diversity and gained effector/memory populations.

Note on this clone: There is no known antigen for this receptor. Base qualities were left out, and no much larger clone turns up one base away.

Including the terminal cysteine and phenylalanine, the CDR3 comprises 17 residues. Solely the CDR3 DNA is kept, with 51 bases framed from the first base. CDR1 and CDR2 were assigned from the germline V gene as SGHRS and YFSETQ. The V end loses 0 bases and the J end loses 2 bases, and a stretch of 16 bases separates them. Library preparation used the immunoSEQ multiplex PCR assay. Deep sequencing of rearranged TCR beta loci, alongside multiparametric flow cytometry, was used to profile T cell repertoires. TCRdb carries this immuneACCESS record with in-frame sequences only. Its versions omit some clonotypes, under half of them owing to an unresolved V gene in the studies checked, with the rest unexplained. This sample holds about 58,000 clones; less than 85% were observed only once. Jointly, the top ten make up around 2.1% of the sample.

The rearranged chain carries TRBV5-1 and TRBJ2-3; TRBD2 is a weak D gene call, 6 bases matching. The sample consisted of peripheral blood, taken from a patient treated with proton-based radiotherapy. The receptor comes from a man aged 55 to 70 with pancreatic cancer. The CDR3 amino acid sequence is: CASSLGAGGIYTDTQYF. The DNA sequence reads TGCGCCAGCAGCTTGGGGGCCGGCGGGATATACACAGATACGCAGTATTTT. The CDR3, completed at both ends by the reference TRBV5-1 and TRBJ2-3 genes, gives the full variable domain KAGVTQTPRYLIKTRGQQVTLSCSPISGHRSVSWYQQTPGQGLQFLFEYFSETQRNKGNFPGRFSGRQFSNSRSEMNVSTLELGDSALYLCASSLGAGGIYTDTQYFGPGTRLTVL.